This T cell receptor beta chain came from a study of OX40 agonist ivuxolimab in advanced cancers. Study results and caveats: Low normalized T-cell clonal expansion also characterized some of the nonresponders.

Turning to this clone: The antigen is not known.

The CDR3 totals 14 residues. The germline V and J ends were trimmed by 4 bases and 1 base, with 8 bases remaining between them. Per the germline V gene, CDR1 is LNHDA and CDR2 is SQIVND (reference sequence). The method was immunoSEQ multiplex PCR; TCRdb's version includes in-frame clones alone and lacks a portion of them. This repertoire shows about 70,000 clones, more than 70% found once; its top ten account for 6.5% to 7.5%. Source: CD4+ or CD8+ T cells sorted from blood, taken in a trial of the OX40 agonist ivuxolimab. V gene TRBV19 combines with J gene TRBJ2-1; a possible D gene is TRBD2 (5 bases). This TCR derives from an adult with an advanced solid tumor such as melanoma, head and neck, liver or kidney cancer. This chain's CDR3 is CASSRGNSYNEQFF. CDR3 in DNA: TGTGCCAGTAGTAGAGGGAATTCCTACAATGAGCAGTTCTTC. Variable domain in full (rest from reference TRBV19 and TRBJ2-1): DGGITQSPKYLFRKEGQNVTLSCEQNLNHDAMYWYRQDPGQGLRLIYYSQIVNDFQKGDIAEGYSVSREKKESFPLTVTSAQKNPTAFYLCASSRGNSYNEQFFGPGTRLTVL.